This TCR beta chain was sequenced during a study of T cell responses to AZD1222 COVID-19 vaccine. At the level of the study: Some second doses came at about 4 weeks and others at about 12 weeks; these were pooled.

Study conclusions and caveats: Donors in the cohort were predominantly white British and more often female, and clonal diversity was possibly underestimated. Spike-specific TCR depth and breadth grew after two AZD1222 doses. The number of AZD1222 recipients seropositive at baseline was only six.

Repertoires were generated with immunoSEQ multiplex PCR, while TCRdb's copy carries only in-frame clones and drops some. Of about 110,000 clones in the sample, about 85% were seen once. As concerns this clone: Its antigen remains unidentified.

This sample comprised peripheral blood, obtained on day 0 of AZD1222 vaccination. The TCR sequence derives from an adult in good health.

CDR3 sequence: CARSLLRDSTGELFF. The CDR3 nucleotides are TGTGCCAGAAGCTTGCTGCGGGACAGCACCGGGGAGCTGTTTTTT. V gene TRBV7-5 combines with J gene TRBJ2-2; the table's D call, TRBD1, has no DNA check behind it. TRBV7-5 constitutes a pseudogene. CDR3 length: 15 residues.